This entry lists 21 T cell receptor beta chains sequenced from one sample in a study of OX40 agonist ivuxolimab in advanced cancers. Library prep was done by the immunoSEQ multiplex PCR assay. In its TCRdb copy, this immuneACCESS table keeps in-frame sequences only and misses some clones. Where compared with another copy, unresolved V genes explain less than half of these, and the others have no known cause. The sample table shows 50,000 to 80,000 clones, and approximately 90% are seen once. The ten largest make up roughly 0.44% of the sample. Sequencing was performed on CD4+ or CD8+ T cells sorted from blood, taken in a trial of the OX40 agonist ivuxolimab. These receptors were obtained from an adult with an advanced solid tumor such as melanoma, head and neck, liver or kidney cancer.

The rearrangement joins TRBV6-6 to TRBJ2-5; the match to TRBD1 covers 11 bases. The better agreement between TRBJ2-7 and the DNA end casts doubt on the J call. Germline V gives CDR1 MNHNY, CDR2 SVGAGI (reference sequence). The CDR3 extends over 16 amino acids. The CDR3 reads CASSPPGQGGSYEQYF. As DNA, the CDR3 is TGTGCCAGCAGCCCACCGGGACAGGGGGGATCCTACGAGCAGTACTTC.

The genes are TRBV11-2 and TRBJ2-5; 12 nucleotides match TRBD2. V lost 5 bases and J lost 6; bases outside the gene matches: 10. The CDR3 consists of 16 residues. Germline V gene lookup returns CDR1 SGHAT and CDR2 FQNNGV. CDR3 DNA: TGTGCCAGCAGCCTCCTAGCGGGAGGGCCCATCAAGACCCAGTACTTC. Translation gives CASSLLAGGPIKTQYF.

The V call is TRBV6-6, the J call TRBJ2-5; D ambiguous. The CDR3 has 13 residues. V was cut by 8 bases and J by 5 bases, with 15 bases left in between. Germline lookup yields CDR1 MNHNY and CDR2 SVGAGI (reference sequence). The chain's CDR3 is CASRAGLRETQYF. The CDR3 bases are TGTGCCAGCCGAGCCGGGCTACGGGAGACCCAGTACTTC.

The chain employs TRBV2 and TRBJ1-2, with TRBD1 as a possible D gene (5 bases). Germline V gene sequence: CDR1 SNHLY, CDR2 FYNNEI. V lost 6 bases, J lost 5 bases, and 10 bases lay in between. The length of the CDR3 is 12 residues. The CDR3 region is CASSRDSYGYTF. CDR3 DNA sequence: TGTGCCAGCAGCCGAGACAGTTATGGCTACACCTTC.

The table lists this clone with a count of one. The chain employs TRBV5-4 and TRBJ2-2; 7 bases agree with TRBD1. V gave up 7 bases and J gave up 9 bases; unmatched junction bases: 12. The CDR3 extends over 14 amino acids. The germline gives CDR1 SGHNT, CDR2 YYREEE (reference sequence). The CDR3 nucleotides are TGTGCCAGCTCCTTAAGGGACAGTGTGAGGGAGCTGTTTTTT. It specifies CASSLRDSVRELFF.

V is TRBV7-2 and J is TRBJ2-1, with 10 bases matching TRBD2. The V segment lost 6 bases and the J segment 14 bases; nucleotides outside the gene matches: 13. The CDR3 covers 14 residues. Germline CDR1 and CDR2: SGHTA and FQGNSA. CDR3 region: CASSRAGGPEGEFF. In DNA form, the CDR3 reads TGTGCCAGCAGTCGAGCGGGAGGGCCCGAGGGCGAGTTCTTC.

The chain recombines TRBV5-5 with TRBJ2-5; possible D gene TRBD1, 6 bases. V lost 0 bases and J lost 1, with 19 bases in between. The CDR3 loop spans 18 amino acids. CDR1 and CDR2 (germline): SGHKS, YYEKEE (reference sequence). CDR3 sequence (DNA): TGTGCCAGCAGCTTGGCCCCAGGGGTGATTCCGACCCAAGAGACCCAGTACTTC. Residues: CASSLAPGVIPTQETQYF.

The chain couples TRBV19 to TRBJ2-1; TRBD2 is a possible D gene (6 bases). Trimming stripped 3 bases from V and 7 bases from J, with 19 bases between. This CDR3 contains 16 residues. CDR1 is LNHDA and CDR2 is SQIVND in the germline V gene (reference sequence). This chain's CDR3 is CASSITSSVMRNEQFF. CDR3 sequence (DNA): TGTGCCAGTAGTATCACTAGCTCAGTGATGAGGAATGAGCAGTTCTTC.

CDR3 region: CASSYSPGGSSYEQYF. The CDR3 DNA sequence: TGTGCCAGCAGCTACAGCCCCGGGGGGAGCTCCTACGAGCAGTACTTC. The V and J genes are TRBV7-2 and TRBJ2-7; TRBD2 matches 7 bases. Germline values: CDR1 SGHTA, CDR2 FQGNSA. V lost 4 bases, J lost 0 bases, and 9 bases stayed unmatched. The CDR3 runs 16 residues. Full variable domain (rest looked up from reference TRBV7-2 and TRBJ2-7): GAGVSQSPSNKVTEKGKDVELRCDPISGHTALYWYRQSLGQGLEFLIYFQGNSAPDKSGLPSDRFSAERTGGSVSTLTIQRTQQEDSAVYLCASSYSPGGSSYEQYFGPGTRLTVT.

J is TRBJ1-1 and V is TRBV7-2; tentatively, D is TRBD1 (5 bases). Trimming took 2 bases from V and 8 from J, leaving 18 bases between them. The CDR3 spans 15 residues. Germline assignment: CDR1 SGHTA and CDR2 FQGNSA. CDR3 residues: CASSLLGSGGAEAFF. The CDR3 DNA reads TGTGCCAGCAGCTTATTGGGGTCGGGTGGGGCCGAAGCTTTCTTT.

V and J are TRBV4-3 and TRBJ1-4; D remains ambiguous. Germline V gene data show CDR1 as LGHNA and CDR2 as YSLEER. V lost 1 base and J 2 bases, leaving 11 bases between the germline ends. The CDR3 runs 16 residues. The CDR3 reads CASSQGGGRTNEKLFF. DNA for the CDR3: TGCGCCAGCAGCCAAGGGGGAGGGAGGACTAATGAAAAACTGTTTTTT.

V is TRBV6-1 and J is TRBJ2-7; 9 bases are a match to TRBD1. Germline V lookup: CDR1 MNHNS, CDR2 SASEGT. CDR3 length equals 15 residues. V lost 4 bases and J lost 2; bases outside the gene matches: 6. The CDR3 loop is CASSGTGVLTYEQYF. DNA for the CDR3: TGTGCCAGCAGTGGGACAGGGGTGCTAACCTACGAGCAGTACTTC.

For this clone: At one boundary the junction diverges from the germline segment, which might be a read error. The V and J genes are TRBV19 and TRBJ1-5, with D possibly matching TRBD1 (6 bases). The length of the CDR3 is 12 residues. CDR1 is LNHDA, CDR2 SQIVND, per germline (reference sequence). The CDR3 DNA follows: TGTGCCAGTAGTACCCAACAGGGACCTAGGGATTTT. It codes for CASSTQQGPRDF.

The J gene is TRBJ2-7, the V gene TRBV4-3; TRBD1 matches at 8 bases. V trimming: 1 base; J trimming: 4 bases; junction bases outside the gene matches: 6. The CDR3 covers 15 residues. CDR1 is LGHNA, CDR2 YSLEER, per germline. This chain's CDR3 is CASSQAGTGVYEQYF. DNA for the CDR3: TGCGCCAGCAGCCAAGCGGGGACAGGAGTGTACGAGCAGTACTTC.

The V and J genes are TRBV5-1 and TRBJ2-3, with 8 bases lining up with TRBD1. Unmatched junction bases numbered 4, after V lost 0 bases and J lost 4 bases. The CDR3 is 15 residues long. The germline CDR1 and CDR2 sequences are SGHRS and YFSETQ. Here the CDR3 reads CASSLGQGAADTQYF. In nucleotides, the CDR3 is TGCGCCAGCAGCTTGGGCCAGGGGGCGGCAGATACGCAGTATTTT.

The chain couples TRBV7-8 to TRBJ1-2; a weak D match, TRBD1 (5 bases). Germline assignment: CDR1 SGHVS and CDR2 FQNEAQ. Trimming stripped 1 base from V and 2 bases from J, with 8 bases between. This CDR3 contains 14 residues. The DNA of the CDR3 is TGTGCCAGCAGCTTAGGCGCAGGGAACTATGGCTACACCTTC. This sequence encodes CASSLGAGNYGYTF.

This rearrangement joins TRBV6-6 to TRBJ2-5; the D gene is possibly TRBD2 (5 bases). This CDR3 is built from 15 residues. V dropped 2 bases and J dropped 1 base, with 11 bases sitting between them. Germline V CDR1 and CDR2: MNHNY, SVGAGI (reference sequence). The CDR3 DNA reads as TGTGCCAGCAGTTACGGAGGCGTCAGCCAAGAGACCCAGTACTTC. It codes for CASSYGGVSQETQYF.

The rearrangement links TRBV5-1 to TRBJ2-7; tentatively, D is TRBD1 (5 bases). Germline CDR1 and CDR2: SGHRS and YFSETQ. The CDR3 totals 13 residues. The V and J ends lost 1 base and 3 bases respectively, with 8 bases between them. For the CDR3, the DNA is TGCGCCAGCAGCTTGCTAGGGGACTACGAGCAGTACTTC. It specifies CASSLLGDYEQYF.

The CDR3 loop is CASSQARTGSGGATNEKLFF. In DNA form, the CDR3 reads TGCGCCAGCAGTCAAGCCCGGACAGGGTCAGGAGGGGCAACTAATGAAAAACTGTTTTTT. The chain combines TRBV23-1 with TRBJ1-4; 8 bases line up with TRBD1. TRBV23-1 is noted as an ORF with a role that remains uncertain. This CDR3 has 20 amino acids. V lost 2 bases to trimming and J lost 0 bases; unmatched junction nucleotides: 14.

This chain uses TRBV10-3 with TRBJ2-3; 8 nucleotides match TRBD1. Losses at the gene ends were 2 bases for V and 3 bases for J; bases not matched to a gene: 7. The CDR3 extends over 16 amino acids. Germline V gene lookup returns CDR1 ENHRY and CDR2 SYGVKD. CDR3 coding DNA: TGTGCCATCAGTGAGCACAGGGGGGTTGGAACAGATACGCAGTATTTT. Translated: CAISEHRGVGTDTQYF.

The chain employs TRBV29-1 and TRBJ1-1, with D perhaps matching TRBD1 (5 bases). The CDR3 sequence is 14 residues long. With 5 bases removed from V and 4 bases from J, the gap between germline ends came to 17 bases. Germline V gene data show CDR1 as SQVTM and CDR2 as ANQGSEA. CDR3 amino acids: CSVRPRKGLTEAFF. For the CDR3, the DNA is TGCAGCGTTCGCCCCAGGAAGGGGCTCACTGAAGCTTTCTTT.